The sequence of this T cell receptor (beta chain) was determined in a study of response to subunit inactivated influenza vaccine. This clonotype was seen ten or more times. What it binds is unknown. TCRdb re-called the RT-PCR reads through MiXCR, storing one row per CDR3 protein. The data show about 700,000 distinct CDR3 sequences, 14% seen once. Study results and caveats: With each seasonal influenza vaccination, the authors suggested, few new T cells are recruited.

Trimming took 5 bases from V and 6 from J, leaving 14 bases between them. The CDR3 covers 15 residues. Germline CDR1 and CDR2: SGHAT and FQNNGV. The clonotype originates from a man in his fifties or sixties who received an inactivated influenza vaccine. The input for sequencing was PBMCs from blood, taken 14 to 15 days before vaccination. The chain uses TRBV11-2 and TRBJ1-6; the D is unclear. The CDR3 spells CASSRRTGVNSPLHF. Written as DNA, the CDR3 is TGTGCCAGCAGCAGGAGAACTGGCGTTAATTCACCCCTCCACTTT.